The sequence of this T cell receptor beta chain was determined in a study of blood T cell repertoires in COVID-19. Participants came from about 24 US areas, aged roughly 18 to 95 years. Researchers sorted participants into cohorts using their self-reported clinical history. Per the authors' pipeline: Reference gene primers were amplified, and this amplification served to estimate nucleated cell counts. Clones were sequenced by immunoSEQ multiplex PCR, and TCRdb holds only the in-frame ones, with some missing. For V, J and clone size, that table is used; D and trimming come from the DNA. The data contain hundreds of thousands of clones, around nine tenths of them singletons. Unmatched junction bases numbered 7, after V lost 7 bases and J lost 6 bases. Germline V lookup: CDR1 LNHDA, CDR2 SQIVND (reference sequence). CDR3 length: 14 residues.

The chain combines TRBV19 with TRBJ2-1, with 9 bases aligning to TRBD2. The clonotype was recovered from a woman under 30 who had been exposed to COVID-19. Sample: PBMCs or T cells enriched from blood (not recorded which). CDR3 DNA: TGTGCCAGTACCTATTCAGCGGGAGGCAATGAGCAGTTCTTC. This sequence encodes CASTYSAGGNEQFF.